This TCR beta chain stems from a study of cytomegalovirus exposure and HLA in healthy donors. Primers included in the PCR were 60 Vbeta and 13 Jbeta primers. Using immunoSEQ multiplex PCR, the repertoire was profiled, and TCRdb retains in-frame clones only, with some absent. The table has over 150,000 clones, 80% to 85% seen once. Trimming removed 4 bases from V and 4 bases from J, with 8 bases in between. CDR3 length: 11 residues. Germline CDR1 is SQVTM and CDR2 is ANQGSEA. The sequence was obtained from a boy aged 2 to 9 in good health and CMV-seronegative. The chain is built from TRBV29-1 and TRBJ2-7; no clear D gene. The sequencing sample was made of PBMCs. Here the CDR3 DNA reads TGCAGCGTTGTACAGCAATACGAGCAGTACTTC. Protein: CSVVQQYEQYF.